This T cell receptor (beta chain) was sequenced for a study of regulatory T cells in long-lasting Graves disease. This clonotype appeared a few times. Time point defined: newly diagnosed GD, antithyroid drugs for less than 3 months. With RNA extracted from PBMCs as input, the TCR library was made. CDR3-region Arm-PCR and iRepertoire HTBI primers produced the TCR beta libraries. TCRdb independently ran MiXCR on the multiplex PCR reads; one entry per CDR3 protein. The sample comprises 350,000 to 400,000 distinct CDR3 sequences, less than 20% of which are singletons, and about a fifth rests with the top ten. After removal of 7 bases from V and 10 bases from J, the junction contained 6 bases not matched to a gene. The length of the CDR3 is 14 residues.

The sample in question was peripheral blood mononuclear cells (PBMCs), obtained at new diagnosis, from a patient treated with antithyroid drugs. V is TRBV12-3 or TRBV12-4 and J is TRBJ1-6; TRBD1 agrees at 11 bases. This receptor was taken from a female donor with Graves disease. Here the CDR3 reads CASTLDRGLSPLHF. The CDR3 DNA reads TGTGCCAGCACTCTGGACAGGGGGCTATCACCCCTCCACTTT.